Detailed here is one TCR beta chain. Its cognate antigen is unknown. The protocol was immunoSEQ multiplex PCR, while the TCRdb copy is restricted to in-frame clones and leaves out a portion. Of around 130,000 clones in the sample, around 84% were seen once. The data are from a study of cytotoxic CD8 clonotypes in ibrutinib-treated CLL. Study-level background: Response sampling came at median around a year of treatment, ranging about 6 to 36 months.

Findings and limits, study-wide: The study found public clonotypes uncommon, contracting or stable on treatment. Elevated clonality accompanied ibrutinib response, with a return toward baseline values at progression.

The specimen was PBMCs, collected after 24 months of ibrutinib treatment. This TCR came from a human donor with chronic lymphocytic leukemia.

CDR3 amino acids: CASSRREGTNYGYTF. The CDR3 coding sequence is TGTGCCAGCAGCCGCAGAGAGGGCACGAACTATGGCTACACCTTC. The gene calls are TRBV7-8 and TRBJ1-2; D uncertain. There are 15 residues in the CDR3. Trimming left V 5 bases short and J 2 bases short, with 15 bases between. Germline V gene lookup returns CDR1 SGHVS and CDR2 FQNEAQ.